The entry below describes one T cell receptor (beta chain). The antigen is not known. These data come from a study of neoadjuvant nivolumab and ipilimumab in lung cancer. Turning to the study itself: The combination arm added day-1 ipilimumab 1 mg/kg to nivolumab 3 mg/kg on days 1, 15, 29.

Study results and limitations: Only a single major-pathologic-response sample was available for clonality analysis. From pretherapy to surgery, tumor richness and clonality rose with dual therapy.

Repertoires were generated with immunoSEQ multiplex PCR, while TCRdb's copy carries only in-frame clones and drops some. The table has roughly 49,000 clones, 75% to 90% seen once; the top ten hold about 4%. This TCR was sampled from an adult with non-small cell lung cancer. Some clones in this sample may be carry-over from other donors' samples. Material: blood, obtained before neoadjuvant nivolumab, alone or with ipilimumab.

CDR3 sequence (DNA): TGTGCCTGGAGGGGAACGACAGGGGCCCGCACAGATACGCAGTATTTT. Amino acids: CAWRGTTGARTDTQYF. The chain combines TRBV30 with TRBJ2-3; 8 bases are shared with TRBD1. This CDR3 comprises 16 residues. Germline trimming cut 3 bases from V and 1 base from J; bases unmatched to any gene: 9. Germline values: CDR1 GTSNPN, CDR2 SVGIG (reference sequence). Based on the CDR3 plus reference TRBV30 and TRBJ2-3, the full variable domain is SQTIHQWPATLVQPVGSPLSLECTVEGTSNPNLYWYRQAAGRGLQLLFYSVGIGQISSEVPQNLSASRPQDRQFILSSKKLLLSDSGFYLCAWRGTTGARTDTQYFGPGTRLTVL.